This T cell receptor (beta chain) emerged from a study of T-cell memory formation after mild COVID-19 listed by TCRdb under 2021. For the study in its entirety: TCR sequence clusters from the two donors were found to be largely donor specific. Two young, previously healthy adult volunteers made up the cohort, one male and one female. Longitudinal TCRalpha and TCRbeta repertoire sequencing tracked T-cell clones expanding and contracting after mild COVID-19 in a couple of donors.

This clonotype was picked up a small number of times. Its antigen remains undetermined. Base qualities are missing; no much larger clone stands one base away. TCRdb lists the instrument as Illumina NovaSeq 6000. Using 5'RACE with constant-segment primers, TCRalpha and TCRbeta cDNA libraries were constructed, with sample barcodes and unique molecular identifiers added in the process. Trizol reagent was used to extract RNA from every sample. The libraries were amplified in two PCR steps, and the second step added a second sample barcode and Illumina TruSeq adapters. Sequencing of libraries was performed on an Illumina NovaSeq with 2 x 150 bp paired-end reads. In the source study's methods: With migec v1.2.7, reads were demultiplexed and then collapsed into UMI-guided consensus sequences. With mixcr v2.1.11, UMI consensuses were aligned to TRA and TRB V and J templates and assembled into clonotypes. Clonotypes were classified as expanded or contracted when called significant by both edgeR and NoisET, with noise models trained on biological replicates. For edgeR calls, the thresholds were a false discovery rate-adjusted p below 0.01 and a log2 fold-change of 1. As an exploratory analysis of dynamics, PCA with hierarchical clustering was applied to max-normalized trajectories of the 1000 most abundant clonotypes. Separately sequenced CD4+ and CD8+ repertoires were used to assign a CD4 or CD8 phenotype to each responding clone. TCRdb took the public reads, trimmed them with fastp at Q25, ran MiXCR for clone calling and kept in-frame beta chains. Duplicate CDR3 protein sequences are folded into a single record with the most common DNA and genes. The V and J calls were determined by TCRdb, not by the authors. The sample data list about 350,000 distinct CDR3 sequences, and roughly 13% of these were observed just once. Roughly 20% of the sample comes from the top ten.

General study outcomes and caveats: Contracting CD4+ clones were located mainly in the CM and EM memory subsets, whereas CD8+ clones were found to be enriched in EMRA. SARS-CoV-2 specificity of the second-wave clones peaking on day 37 was not confirmed. The study included only a couple of mild cases, and larger cohorts that include severe cases with pre-infection samples were judged to be necessary. Some responding clones were found in pre-infection memory, which suggests that pre-existing cross-reactive memory T cells took part in the SARS-CoV-2 response. Clones that contracted from day 15 to 85 showed balanced CD4/CD8 phenotypes, whereas a second wave of clones that expanded from day 15 to 37 leaned towards CD4+.

Ficoll-Paque density gradient centrifugation was the method used to isolate PBMCs. The receptor was derived from a man younger than 30 who had mild COVID-19 (a few samples of this study predate the infection). The sample titles of this study are shuffled in the database, so cell type and time point are left out; the donor was told from shared clones. The sample taken for sequencing was PBMCs or a T cell subset sorted from them (not recorded which).

The DNA sequence is given as TGTGCCAGCAGCTTAGTTGCAGGGTTAGAGACCCAGTACTTC. Its amino acids are CASSLVAGLETQYF. The sequence links TRBV7-2 to TRBJ2-5, and perhaps TRBD1 as D gene, on 5 matching bases. Via the germline V gene, CDR1 is SGHTA and CDR2 FQGNSA. The CDR3 sequence holds 14 residues, the cysteine and phenylalanine included. The read is trimmed to its CDR3 DNA, 42 bases read in frame from base 1. V and J lose 1 base and 4 bases, and a span of 10 bases separates them. Where the CDR3 stops, the reference TRBV7-2 and TRBJ2-5 genes take over; the full variable domain is GAGVSQSPSNKVTEKGKDVELRCDPISGHTALYWYRQSLGQGLEFLIYFQGNSAPDKSGLPSDRFSAERTGGSVSTLTIQRTQQEDSAVYLCASSLVAGLETQYFGPGTRLLVL.